A selection of T cell receptor beta chains follows, all from one sample in a study of blood T cell repertoires in COVID-19. Generated by immunoSEQ multiplex PCR, the TCRdb table keeps only in-frame clones and is missing some. Seen here are over 400,000 clones, about 85% observed once, and the top ten hold 6.5% to 9.5%. What was sequenced was PBMCs or T cells enriched from blood (not recorded which). Source of these receptors: a woman aged 60-75 years who had recovered from COVID-19. CDR3s include the opening cysteine and the closing phenylalanine or tryptophan. Each record gives: J gene, clone size, V gene, D gene, CDR3 DNA, CDR3 protein. D genes are given only for firm matches. Clone size is shown for a subset of rows, as once, few, many or a class of expanded clone.

j_gene: TRBJ1-1
abundance: -
v_gene: TRBV11-3
d_gene: -
CDR3nt: TGTGCCAGCAGCTTATCGGGAGGACAAAGGGCTGAAGCTTTCTTT
CDR3aa: CASSLSGGQRAEAFF

j_gene: TRBJ2-1
abundance: once
v_gene: TRBV10-1
d_gene: TRBD2
CDR3nt: TGCGCCAGCAGTGAGTCGGCGGGACTAGCCAATGAGCAGTTCTTC
CDR3aa: CASSESAGLANEQFF

j_gene: TRBJ2-7
abundance: -
v_gene: TRBV7-7
d_gene: -
CDR3nt: TGTGCTAGCAGCTCCTCCTTGGGCCCTGCGGGGGCCCTTTACGAGCAGTACTTC
CDR3aa: CASSSSLGPAGALYEQYF

j_gene: TRBJ2-7
abundance: -
v_gene: TRBV18
d_gene: -
CDR3nt: TGTGCCAGCTCACCAGCAGGACAGCACTACGAGCAGTACTTC
CDR3aa: CASSPAGQHYEQYF

j_gene: TRBJ1-1
abundance: -
v_gene: TRBV12-5
d_gene: -
CDR3nt: TGTGCTAGTGGTTTGGTAGCTCCACAGCGGCAAACTGAAGCTTTCTTT
CDR3aa: CASGLVAPQRQTEAFF

j_gene: TRBJ2-6
abundance: once
v_gene: TRBV5-1
d_gene: -
CDR3nt: TGCGCCAGCAGCTTTCTAGGCTCTGGGGCCAACGTCCTGACTTTC
CDR3aa: CASSFLGSGANVLTF

j_gene: TRBJ2-3
abundance: -
v_gene: TRBV10-1
d_gene: -
CDR3nt: TGCGCCAGCAGTGGGACGGGGGGCGAAGATACGCAGTATTTT
CDR3aa: CASSGTGGEDTQYF

j_gene: TRBJ1-5
abundance: -
v_gene: TRBV19
d_gene: -
CDR3nt: TGTGCCAGTAGTAAAAGTGGTAAAGGAGATCAGCCCCAGCATTTT
CDR3aa: CASSKSGKGDQPQHF

j_gene: TRBJ1-5
abundance: -
v_gene: TRBV25-1
d_gene: -
CDR3nt: TGTGCCAGCAGTGATCCCGGGACAAGCAATCAGCCCCAGCATTTT
CDR3aa: CASSDPGTSNQPQHF

j_gene: TRBJ2-5
abundance: -
v_gene: TRBV5-8
d_gene: -
CDR3nt: TGTGCCAGCAGCTTGCCCGGAGGACAGTCCCAAGAGACCCAGTACTTC
CDR3aa: CASSLPGGQSQETQYF

j_gene: TRBJ1-5
abundance: -
v_gene: TRBV5-1
d_gene: TRBD1
CDR3nt: TGCGCCAGCAGCTTGGAGGGGGCCGGCAATCAGCCCCAGCATTTT
CDR3aa: CASSLEGAGNQPQHF

j_gene: TRBJ1-1
abundance: -
v_gene: TRBV14
d_gene: -
CDR3nt: TGTGCCGCGAGGCCTCTACTGAACACTGAAGCTTTCTTT
CDR3aa: CAARPLLNTEAFF

j_gene: TRBJ2-7
abundance: once
v_gene: TRBV5-1
d_gene: -
CDR3nt: TGCGCCAGCAGCCCGCCGAGGTACTTC
CDR3aa: CASSPPRYF

j_gene: TRBJ1-2
abundance: -
v_gene: TRBV12-3/TRBV12-4
d_gene: -
CDR3nt: TGTGCCAGCAGTTTTAGCGGGTATGGCTACACCTTC
CDR3aa: CASSFSGYGYTF

j_gene: TRBJ2-3
abundance: -
v_gene: TRBV5-1
d_gene: TRBD2
CDR3nt: TGCGCCAGCAGCTTGGGACTAGCGGCAAGCACAGATACGCAGTATTTT
CDR3aa: CASSLGLAASTDTQYF

j_gene: TRBJ2-1
abundance: -
v_gene: TRBV24-1
d_gene: TRBD1
CDR3nt: TGTGCCACCAGTGACCCAGGACAGGGGGCTTCTGATGAGCAGTTCTTC
CDR3aa: CATSDPGQGASDEQFF

j_gene: TRBJ2-5
abundance: -
v_gene: TRBV24-1
d_gene: TRBD1
CDR3nt: TGTGCCACCAGTGGAGGGGGCAAAGAGACCCAGTACTTC
CDR3aa: CATSGGGKETQYF

j_gene: TRBJ2-2
abundance: -
v_gene: TRBV7-2
d_gene: TRBD2
CDR3nt: TGTGCCAGCAGCTTAGCGAGCGGGGGGGCCGGGGAGCTGTTTTTT
CDR3aa: CASSLASGGAGELFF

j_gene: TRBJ1-1
abundance: -
v_gene: TRBV5-1
d_gene: -
CDR3nt: TGCGCCAGCAGCCCCCAACCAATTGGAGGCACTGAAGCTTTCTTT
CDR3aa: CASSPQPIGGTEAFF

j_gene: TRBJ1-2
abundance: -
v_gene: TRBV9
d_gene: -
CDR3nt: TGTGCCAGCAGCGTAGCCGCGGGGGGGTACTATGGCTACACCTTC
CDR3aa: CASSVAAGGYYGYTF

j_gene: TRBJ2-4
abundance: -
v_gene: TRBV27
d_gene: TRBD2
CDR3nt: TGTGCCAGCAGGGCCTGGGGGGGGGCCAAAAACATTCAGTACTTC
CDR3aa: CASRAWGGAKNIQYF

j_gene: TRBJ2-3
abundance: -
v_gene: TRBV2
d_gene: TRBD2
CDR3nt: TGTGCCAGCAGTGAACAAGAGCGGGGTACGCAGTATTTT
CDR3aa: CASSEQERGTQYF

j_gene: TRBJ1-1
abundance: -
v_gene: TRBV6-5
d_gene: -
CDR3nt: TGTGCCAGCTTAAGGAGTCGGACTGAAGCTTTCTTT
CDR3aa: CASLRSRTEAFF

j_gene: TRBJ2-3
abundance: -
v_gene: TRBV24-1
d_gene: -
CDR3nt: TGTGCCACCAGTGAACCTGGGGGGGCGAACACAGATACGCAGTATTTT
CDR3aa: CATSEPGGANTDTQYF

j_gene: TRBJ1-1
abundance: -
v_gene: TRBV27
d_gene: TRBD1
CDR3nt: TGTGCCAGCAGTTTATCGGGACAGGGAATGAACACTGAAGCTTTCTTT
CDR3aa: CASSLSGQGMNTEAFF

j_gene: TRBJ1-2
abundance: few
v_gene: TRBV20-1
d_gene: -
CDR3nt: TGCAGTGCAGCAACAGGGAATGGCTACACCTTC
CDR3aa: CSAATGNGYTF

j_gene: TRBJ2-2
abundance: -
v_gene: TRBV28
d_gene: TRBD2
CDR3nt: TGTGCCAGCAGTTTTGCGGGGGGGGCCGTCGGGGAGCTGTTTTTT
CDR3aa: CASSFAGGAVGELFF

j_gene: TRBJ1-2
abundance: -
v_gene: TRBV4-1
d_gene: TRBD1
CDR3nt: TGCGCCAGCAGCAGACCCTCAGGGGGCGGGTATGGCTACACCTTC
CDR3aa: CASSRPSGGGYGYTF

j_gene: TRBJ2-7
abundance: once
v_gene: TRBV5-6
d_gene: -
CDR3nt: TGTGCCAGCAGCTTGGCACTGAAAACCTACGAGCAGTACTTC
CDR3aa: CASSLALKTYEQYF

j_gene: TRBJ1-5
abundance: -
v_gene: TRBV19
d_gene: TRBD1
CDR3nt: TGTGCCAGTAGTATGTACGGGACAGGGGGGAGCAATCAGCCCCAGCATTTT
CDR3aa: CASSMYGTGGSNQPQHF

j_gene: TRBJ1-1
abundance: -
v_gene: TRBV19
d_gene: -
CDR3nt: TGTGCCAGTAGTTTCTCGTCGGGGAGGACTGAAGCTTTCTTT
CDR3aa: CASSFSSGRTEAFF

j_gene: TRBJ1-6
abundance: -
v_gene: TRBV27
d_gene: TRBD1
CDR3nt: TGTGCCAGCAGTAGCCCGGGACAGCTTTCACCCCTCCACTTT
CDR3aa: CASSSPGQLSPLHF

j_gene: TRBJ2-2
abundance: once
v_gene: TRBV28
d_gene: -
CDR3nt: TGTGCCAGCACCTCGGGGGGCGTTACCGGGGAGCTGTTTTTT
CDR3aa: CASTSGGVTGELFF

j_gene: TRBJ2-2
abundance: -
v_gene: TRBV21-1
d_gene: -
CDR3nt: TGTGCCAGCAGCAAAGCCGGCGAGGTCGGGGAGCTGTTTTTT
CDR3aa: CASSKAGEVGELFF

j_gene: TRBJ2-2
abundance: -
v_gene: TRBV5-6
d_gene: TRBD1
CDR3nt: TGTGCCAGCAGCTTTAGGGGGCTCAACACCGGGGAGCTGTTTTTT
CDR3aa: CASSFRGLNTGELFF

j_gene: TRBJ1-2
abundance: -
v_gene: TRBV6-5
d_gene: -
CDR3nt: TGTGCCAGCGTGGGAGGGACGGACTATGGCTACACCTTC
CDR3aa: CASVGGTDYGYTF

j_gene: TRBJ2-3
abundance: -
v_gene: TRBV5-1
d_gene: TRBD2
CDR3nt: TGCGCCAGCAGCTCGACAGGGACTAGCGGGGGGGCCGGGGATACGCAGTATTTT
CDR3aa: CASSSTGTSGGAGDTQYF

j_gene: TRBJ1-2
abundance: -
v_gene: TRBV7-9
d_gene: -
CDR3nt: TGTGCCAGCAGCTTAACGGCAGGAAACTATGGCTACACCTTC
CDR3aa: CASSLTAGNYGYTF

j_gene: TRBJ1-2
abundance: -
v_gene: TRBV29-1
d_gene: -
CDR3nt: TGCAGCGTTGGGCAGGGCTATGGCTACACCTTC
CDR3aa: CSVGQGYGYTF

j_gene: TRBJ1-5
abundance: -
v_gene: TRBV27
d_gene: -
CDR3nt: TGTGCCAGCAGTATTACACAAAAACAGCCCCAGCATTTT
CDR3aa: CASSITQKQPQHF

j_gene: TRBJ1-2
abundance: -
v_gene: TRBV3-1/TRBV3-2
d_gene: -
CDR3nt: TGTGCCAGCAGCCAGGGGGACACCGTTGGCTACACCTTC
CDR3aa: CASSQGDTVGYTF

j_gene: TRBJ1-1
abundance: -
v_gene: TRBV29-1
d_gene: TRBD1
CDR3nt: TGCAGCGCCAGGGACAGCCTTACTGAAGCTTTCTTT
CDR3aa: CSARDSLTEAFF

j_gene: TRBJ2-3
abundance: -
v_gene: TRBV10-3
d_gene: TRBD1
CDR3nt: TGTGCCACCCGGGAACAGGGGGGAGATACGCAGTATTTT
CDR3aa: CATREQGGDTQYF